These 17 T cell receptor beta chains share one sample of origin, sequenced in a study of beta chain features in type 1 diabetes. Isolated RNA was reverse transcribed in full, so expressed TCRB transcripts were sequenced. The table came from immunoSEQ multiplex PCR; TCRdb's copy has only in-frame clones and leaves some out. The table has about 360,000 clones, 10% to 15% seen once. Source material: naive CD4+ T cells from blood. The receptors come from a man between 18 and 29 years old in good health.

The chain uses TRBV10-3 and TRBJ2-5; D remains unclear. V was clipped by 0 bases and J by 10 bases, with 12 bases between them. The CDR3 totals 13 residues. The V gene's germline CDR1 is ENHRY and CDR2 SYGVKD. The chain's CDR3 is CAISESGEIGQYF. The CDR3 nucleotides are TGTGCCATCAGTGAGTCTGGAGAGATCGGCCAGTACTTC.

This clone was seen a few times. This sequence joins TRBV11-3 and TRBJ2-2, with a possible D match to TRBD2 (5 bases). Germline values: CDR1 SGHNT, CDR2 YENEEA. The V gene lost 3 bases and the J gene lost 6 bases, with 11 bases spanning the gap. This CDR3 is built from 14 residues. The CDR3 DNA is TGTGCCAGCAGCTTCTATAGCGACTCCGGGGAGCTGTTTTTT. Its protein product is CASSFYSDSGELFF.

The gene calls are TRBV9 and TRBJ2-1; D not certain. The ends were cut back, 3 bases at V and 8 bases at J, with 9 bases in the middle. This CDR3 region has 12 residues. Germline V CDR1 and CDR2: SGDLS, YYNGEE. CDR3 coding DNA: TGTGCCAGCAGCGCTAGGAAGGATGAGCAGTTCTTC. Its translation is CASSARKDEQFF.

Many counts were recorded for this clone. The CDR3 here is CASRHGQAGYGYTF. DNA of the CDR3: TGTGCCAGCAGGCACGGACAGGCCGGCTATGGCTACACCTTC. The chain recombines TRBV28 with TRBJ1-2; 7 bases match TRBD1. This CDR3 region has 14 residues. The V segment lost 6 bases and the J segment 4 bases; nucleotides outside the gene matches: 8. CDR1 MDHEN and CDR2 SYDVKM come from the germline V gene.

The table lists this clone with a few counts. The chain is built from TRBV6-1 and TRBJ1-4, with D uncertain. The CDR3 has 15 residues. V shed 2 bases and J shed 0 bases, with 7 bases lying between them. Germline V CDR1 and CDR2: MNHNS, SASEGT. CDR3: CASSETGSTNEKLFF. Written as DNA, the CDR3 is TGTGCCAGCAGTGAAACGGGTTCAACTAATGAAAAACTGTTTTTT.

This clone appeared a few times. The chain recombines TRBV7-3 with TRBJ1-2; tentative D call: TRBD1 (5 bases). V lost 5 bases and J lost 7, with 23 bases in between. Germline V gene sequence: CDR1 SGHTA, CDR2 FQGTGA. The CDR3 sequence is 16 residues long. CDR3 in amino acids: CASSLGGGGGLAGYTF. As DNA, the CDR3 is TGTGCCAGCAGCCTGGGGGGTGGAGGAGGCCTAGCTGGCTACACCTTC.

This clone was observed a few times. The chain couples TRBV5-6 to TRBJ1-1; D is undetermined. Trimming pared 0 bases from V and 4 bases from J, leaving 13 bases between. The germline CDR1 and CDR2 sequences are SGHDT and YYEEEE. The CDR3 covers 15 residues. CDR3 DNA: TGTGCCAGCAGCTTGGTGCCGAATCAGGTCACTGAAGCTTTCTTT. This translates into CASSLVPNQVTEAFF.

The chain is built from TRBV6-5 and TRBJ2-1, with D maybe TRBD2 (5 bases). In germline, CDR1 is MNHEY, CDR2 SVGAGI. The V end lost 4 bases, the J end lost 0 bases, and 10 bases lay between the germline ends. The CDR3 is made up of 15 amino acids. The DNA of the CDR3 is TGTGCCAGCAGTTCAGCGGCTTCCTCCTACAATGAGCAGTTCTTC. Protein product: CASSSAASSYNEQFF.

This clone has a handful of counts. This chain connects TRBV29-1 to TRBJ1-1, with D maybe TRBD1 (6 bases). V lost 0 bases, J lost 4 bases, and 12 bases lay in between. The CDR3 spans 14 residues. Germline V gives CDR1 SQVTM, CDR2 ANQGSEA. The CDR3 protein is CSVEEQGGATEAFF. CDR3 nucleotide sequence: TGCAGCGTTGAAGAACAGGGAGGGGCCACTGAAGCTTTCTTT. The full variable domain, with the rest looked up from reference TRBV29-1 and TRBJ1-1, is SAVISQKPSRDICQRGTSLTIQCQVDSQVTMMFWYRQQPGQSLTLIATANQGSEATYESGFVIDKFPISRPNLTFSTLTVSNMSPEDSSIYLCSVEEQGGATEAFFGQGTRLTVV.

In its sample, this clone was seen a few times. V gene TRBV18 combines with J gene TRBJ2-7, with a possible D match to TRBD1 (6 bases). The CDR3 runs 14 residues. Trimming left V 3 bases short and J 3 bases short, with 12 bases between. Germline V lookup: CDR1 KGHSH, CDR2 LQKENI. CDR3 sequence reads: CASSPAGVLYEQYF. The DNA of the CDR3 is TGTGCCAGCTCACCTGCAGGGGTCCTCTACGAGCAGTACTTC.

This clone was recorded many times. This sequence joins TRBV4-1 and TRBJ1-2; TRBD1 matches at 12 bases. Losses at the gene ends were 8 bases for V and 6 bases for J; bases not matched to a gene: 13. CDR3 length equals 16 residues. CDR1 is MGHRA and CDR2 is YSYEKL in the germline V gene. In DNA, the CDR3 is TGCGCCAGCCGACGCCCGGGACAGGGGGCGTTGGATGGCTACACCTTC. This sequence encodes CASRRPGQGALDGYTF.

This clone was counted a few times. Relative to the germline gene, one junction end is altered; a read error may explain this. The CDR3 DNA follows: TGCGCCAGCAGCCAAGAAGACTCCGGAAGCGGGACCTACGATGAGCAGTTCTTC. Translated, it gives CASSQEDSGSGTYDEQFF. This chain connects TRBV4-3 to TRBJ2-1; 7 bases fit TRBD2. CDR3 length: 18 amino acids. Germline V gene sequence: CDR1 LGHNA, CDR2 YSLEER.

This clone appeared a few times. This chain links TRBV7-9 with TRBJ2-6, with 8 nucleotides matching TRBD2. Germline V gives CDR1 SEHNR, CDR2 FQNEAQ (reference sequence). The CDR3 consists of 17 residues. V shed 3 bases and J 2 bases; nucleotides not matched to a gene: 6. This chain's CDR3 is CASSFSGGAPGANVLTF. The CDR3, as DNA: TGTGCCAGCAGCTTCTCGGGGGGGGCACCTGGGGCCAACGTCCTGACTTTC.

This chain connects TRBV9 to TRBJ2-3; TRBD2 might be the D (6 bases). This CDR3 region has 14 residues. Germline loops: CDR1 SGDLS, CDR2 YYNGEE. The V end lost 4 bases, the J end lost 4 bases, and 13 bases lay between the germline ends. The CDR3 region has the DNA TGTGCCAGCAGCCGGGACTTCCCCGCAGATACGCAGTATTTT. Its translation is CASSRDFPADTQYF.

This chain connects TRBV4-3 to TRBJ1-1, with TRBD1 as a possible D gene (5 bases). Trimming took 3 bases from V and 0 from J, leaving 14 bases between them. Per germline, CDR1 LGHNA and CDR2 YSLEER. CDR3 length: 16 residues. The CDR3 loop is CASSHSRVAMNTEAFF. The CDR3 nucleotides read TGCGCCAGCAGCCATTCCAGGGTGGCCATGAACACTGAAGCTTTCTTT.

This clone was seen only a few times. The chain couples TRBV18 to TRBJ1-4, with D uncertain. Trimming left V 4 bases short and J 0 bases short, with 15 bases between. Germline V gene data show CDR1 as KGHSH and CDR2 as LQKENI. The CDR3 is made up of 17 amino acids. The CDR3 spells CASSLTSSVSTNEKLFF. CDR3 nucleotides: TGTGCCAGCTCACTGACATCCTCCGTGTCAACTAATGAAAAACTGTTTTTT.

This chain joins TRBV7-9 and TRBJ2-1; D remains ambiguous. CDR1 is SEHNR, CDR2 FQNEAQ, per germline (reference sequence). The CDR3 loop spans 14 amino acids. The V end was cut by 1 base, the J end by 3 bases, with 7 bases between. CDR3 sequence: CASSLGGLYNEQFF. The CDR3 nucleotides are TGTGCCAGCAGCTTAGGTGGGCTCTACAATGAGCAGTTCTTC. Based on the CDR3 plus reference TRBV7-9 and TRBJ2-1, the full variable domain is DTGVSQNPRHKITKRGQNVTFRCDPISEHNRLYWYRQTLGQGPEFLTYFQNEAQLEKSRLLSDRFSAERPKGSFSTLEIQRTEQGDSAMYLCASSLGGLYNEQFFGPGTRLTVL.